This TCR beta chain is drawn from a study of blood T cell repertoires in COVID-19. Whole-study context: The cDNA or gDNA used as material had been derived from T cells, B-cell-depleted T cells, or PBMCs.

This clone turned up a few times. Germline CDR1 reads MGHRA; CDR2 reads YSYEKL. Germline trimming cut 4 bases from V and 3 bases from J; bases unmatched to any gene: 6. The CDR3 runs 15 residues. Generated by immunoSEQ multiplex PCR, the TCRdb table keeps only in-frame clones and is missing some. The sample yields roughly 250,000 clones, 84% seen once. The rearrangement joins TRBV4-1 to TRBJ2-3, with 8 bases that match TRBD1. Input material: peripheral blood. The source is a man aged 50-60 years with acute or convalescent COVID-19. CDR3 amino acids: CASSLTGGRTDTQYF. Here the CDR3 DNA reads TGCGCCAGCAGCCTAACAGGGGGTAGGACAGATACGCAGTATTTT.